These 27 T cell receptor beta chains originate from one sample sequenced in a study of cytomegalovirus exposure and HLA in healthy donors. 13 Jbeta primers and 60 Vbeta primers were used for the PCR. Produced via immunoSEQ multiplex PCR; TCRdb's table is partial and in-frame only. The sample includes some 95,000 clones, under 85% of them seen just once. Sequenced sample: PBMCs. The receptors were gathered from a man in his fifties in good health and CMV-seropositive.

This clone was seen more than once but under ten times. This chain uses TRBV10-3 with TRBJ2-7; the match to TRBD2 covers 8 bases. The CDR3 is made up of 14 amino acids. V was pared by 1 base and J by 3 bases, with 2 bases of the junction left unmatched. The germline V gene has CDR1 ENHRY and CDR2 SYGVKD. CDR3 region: CAISEYGGGYEQYF. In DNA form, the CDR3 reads TGTGCCATCAGTGAGTACGGGGGGGGCTACGAGCAGTACTTC.

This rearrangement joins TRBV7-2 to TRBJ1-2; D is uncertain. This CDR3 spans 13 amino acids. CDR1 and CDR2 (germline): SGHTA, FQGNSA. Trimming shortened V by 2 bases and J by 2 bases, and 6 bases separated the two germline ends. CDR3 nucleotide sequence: TGTGCCAGCAGCTTAACAGAGAACTATGGCTACACCTTC. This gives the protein CASSLTENYGYTF.

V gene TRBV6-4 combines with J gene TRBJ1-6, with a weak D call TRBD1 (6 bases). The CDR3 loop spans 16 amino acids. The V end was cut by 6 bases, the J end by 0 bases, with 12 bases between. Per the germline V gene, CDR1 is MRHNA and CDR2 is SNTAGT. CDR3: CASSRQASSYNSPLHF. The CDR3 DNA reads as TGTGCCAGCAGCAGACAGGCGAGCTCCTATAATTCACCCCTCCACTTT.

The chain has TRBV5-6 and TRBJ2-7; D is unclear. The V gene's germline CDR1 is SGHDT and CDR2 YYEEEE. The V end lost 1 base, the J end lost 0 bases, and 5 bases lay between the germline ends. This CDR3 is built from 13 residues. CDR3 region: CASSLSHSYEQYF. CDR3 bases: TGTGCCAGCAGCTTGTCACACTCCTACGAGCAGTACTTC.

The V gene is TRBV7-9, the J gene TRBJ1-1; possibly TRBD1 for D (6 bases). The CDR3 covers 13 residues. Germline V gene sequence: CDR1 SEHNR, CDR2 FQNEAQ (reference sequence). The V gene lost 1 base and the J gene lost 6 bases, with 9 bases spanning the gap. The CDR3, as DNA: TGTGCCAGCAGCTTAGGCAGGGGCCCTGAAGCTTTCTTT. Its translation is CASSLGRGPEAFF. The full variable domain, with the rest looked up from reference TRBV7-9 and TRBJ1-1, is DTGVSQNPRHKITKRGQNVTFRCDPISEHNRLYWYRQTLGQGPEFLTYFQNEAQLEKSRLLSDRFSAERPKGSFSTLEIQRTEQGDSAMYLCASSLGRGPEAFFGQGTRLTVV.

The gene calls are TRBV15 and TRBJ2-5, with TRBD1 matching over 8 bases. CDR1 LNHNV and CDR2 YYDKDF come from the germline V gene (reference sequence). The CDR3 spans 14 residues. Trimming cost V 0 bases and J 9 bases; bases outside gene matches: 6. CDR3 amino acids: CATSRDSGGRAQYF. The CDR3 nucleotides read TGTGCCACCAGCAGAGATTCAGGGGGCCGGGCCCAGTACTTC.

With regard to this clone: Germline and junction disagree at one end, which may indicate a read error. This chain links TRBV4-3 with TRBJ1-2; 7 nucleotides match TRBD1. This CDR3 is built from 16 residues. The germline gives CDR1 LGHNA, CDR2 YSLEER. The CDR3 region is CASSQGAAGGFYGYPF. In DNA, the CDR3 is TGCGCCAGCAGCCAGGGGGCGGCAGGGGGGTTCTATGGCTACCCCTTC.

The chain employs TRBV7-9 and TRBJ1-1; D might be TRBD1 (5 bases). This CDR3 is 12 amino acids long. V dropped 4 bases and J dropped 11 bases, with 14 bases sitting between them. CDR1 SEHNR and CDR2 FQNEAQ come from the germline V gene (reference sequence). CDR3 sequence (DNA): TGTGCCAGCAGCTCCGCAGGGTTGCGCGCTTTCTTT. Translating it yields CASSSAGLRAFF. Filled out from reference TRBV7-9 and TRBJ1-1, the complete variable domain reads DTGVSQNPRHKITKRGQNVTFRCDPISEHNRLYWYRQTLGQGPEFLTYFQNEAQLEKSRLLSDRFSAERPKGSFSTLEIQRTEQGDSAMYLCASSSAGLRAFFGQGTRLTVV.

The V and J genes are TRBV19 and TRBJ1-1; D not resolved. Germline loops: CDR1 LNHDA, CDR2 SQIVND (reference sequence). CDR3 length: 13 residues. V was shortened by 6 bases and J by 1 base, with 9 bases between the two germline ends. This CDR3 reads CASSFSENTEAFF. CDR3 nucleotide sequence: TGTGCCAGTAGCTTCAGCGAGAACACTGAAGCTTTCTTT.

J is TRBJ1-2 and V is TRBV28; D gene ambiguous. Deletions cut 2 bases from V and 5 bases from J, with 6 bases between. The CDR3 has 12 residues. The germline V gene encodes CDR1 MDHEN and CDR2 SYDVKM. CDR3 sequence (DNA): TGTGCCAGCAGTTTAGGCAGTTATGGCTACACCTTC. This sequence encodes CASSLGSYGYTF.

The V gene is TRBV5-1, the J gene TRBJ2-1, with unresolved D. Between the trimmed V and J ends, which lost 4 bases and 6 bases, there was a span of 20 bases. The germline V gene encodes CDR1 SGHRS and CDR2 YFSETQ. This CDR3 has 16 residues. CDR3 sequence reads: CASSAKPGPLPNEQFF. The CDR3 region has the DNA TGCGCCAGCAGCGCGAAACCGGGTCCCCTCCCCAATGAGCAGTTCTTC.

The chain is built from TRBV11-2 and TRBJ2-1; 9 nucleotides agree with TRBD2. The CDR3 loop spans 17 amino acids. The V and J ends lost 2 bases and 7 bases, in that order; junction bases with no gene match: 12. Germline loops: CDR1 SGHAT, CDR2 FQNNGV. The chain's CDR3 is CASSLSLGGGATNEQFF. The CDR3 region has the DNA TGTGCCAGCAGCTTAAGCCTCGGCGGGGGGGCGACAAATGAGCAGTTCTTC.

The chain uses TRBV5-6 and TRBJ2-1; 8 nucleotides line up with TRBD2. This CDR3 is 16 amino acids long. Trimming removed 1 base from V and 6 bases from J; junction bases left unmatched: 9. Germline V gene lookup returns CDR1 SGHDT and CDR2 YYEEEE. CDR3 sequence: CASSLPSGGAGNEQFF. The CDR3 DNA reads TGTGCCAGCAGCTTGCCCAGCGGGGGCGCGGGCAATGAGCAGTTCTTC. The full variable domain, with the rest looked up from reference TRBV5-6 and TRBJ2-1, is DAGVTQSPTHLIKTRGQQVTLRCSPKSGHDTVSWYQQALGQGPQFIFQYYEEEERQRGNFPDRFSGHQFPNYSSELNVNALLLGDSALYLCASSLPSGGAGNEQFFGPGTRLTVL.

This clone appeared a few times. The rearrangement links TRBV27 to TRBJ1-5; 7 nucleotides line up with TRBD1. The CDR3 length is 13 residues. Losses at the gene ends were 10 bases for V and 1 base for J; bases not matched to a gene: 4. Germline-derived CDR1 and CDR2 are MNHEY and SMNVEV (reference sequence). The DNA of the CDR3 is TGTGCCACCTCGGACAGGAGCAATCAGCCCCAGCATTTT. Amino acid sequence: CATSDRSNQPQHF.

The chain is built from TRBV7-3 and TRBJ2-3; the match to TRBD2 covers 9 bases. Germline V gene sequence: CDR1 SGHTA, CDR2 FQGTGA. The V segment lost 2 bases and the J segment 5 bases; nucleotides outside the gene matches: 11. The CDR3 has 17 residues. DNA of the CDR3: TGTGCCAGCAGCTTACCGACTAGCGGTGACTCGGTAGATACGCAGTATTTT. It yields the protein CASSLPTSGDSVDTQYF. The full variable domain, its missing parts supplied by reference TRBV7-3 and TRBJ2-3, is GAGVSQTPSNKVTEKGKYVELRCDPISGHTALYWYRQSLGQGPEFLIYFQGTGAADDSGLPNDRFFAVRPEGSVSTLKIQRTERGDSAVYLCASSLPTSGDSVDTQYFGPGTRLTVL.

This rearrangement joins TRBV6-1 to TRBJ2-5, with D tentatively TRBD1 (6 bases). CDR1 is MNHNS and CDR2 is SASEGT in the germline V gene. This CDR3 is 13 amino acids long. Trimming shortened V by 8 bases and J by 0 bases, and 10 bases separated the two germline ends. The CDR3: CASGTPYQETQYF. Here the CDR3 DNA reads TGTGCCAGCGGGACACCGTACCAAGAGACCCAGTACTTC.

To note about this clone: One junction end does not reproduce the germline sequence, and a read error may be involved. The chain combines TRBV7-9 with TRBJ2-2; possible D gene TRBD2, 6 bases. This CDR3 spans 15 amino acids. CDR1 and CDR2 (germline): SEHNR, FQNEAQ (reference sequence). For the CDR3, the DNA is TGTTCCAGCAGCCATCGGGGGACGAACACCGGGGAGCTGTTTTTT. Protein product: CSSSHRGTNTGELFF. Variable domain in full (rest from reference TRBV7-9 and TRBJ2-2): DTGVSQNPRHKITKRGQNVTFRCDPISEHNRLYWYRQTLGQGPEFLTYFQNEAQLEKSRLLSDRFSAERPKGSFSTLEIQRTEQGDSAMYLCSSSHRGTNTGELFFGEGSRLTVL.

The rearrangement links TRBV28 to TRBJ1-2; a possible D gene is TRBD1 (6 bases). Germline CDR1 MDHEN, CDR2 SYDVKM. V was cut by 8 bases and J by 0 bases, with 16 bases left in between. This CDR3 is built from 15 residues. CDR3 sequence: CASDGQQETNYGYTF. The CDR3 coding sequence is TGTGCCAGCGATGGACAGCAAGAAACTAACTATGGCTACACCTTC.

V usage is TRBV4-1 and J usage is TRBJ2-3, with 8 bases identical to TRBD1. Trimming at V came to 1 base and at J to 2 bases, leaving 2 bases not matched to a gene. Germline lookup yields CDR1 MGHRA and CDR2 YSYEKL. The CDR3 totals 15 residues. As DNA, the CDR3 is TGCGCCAGCAGCCAAGGACAGGGGATCACAGATACGCAGTATTTT. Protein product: CASSQGQGITDTQYF.

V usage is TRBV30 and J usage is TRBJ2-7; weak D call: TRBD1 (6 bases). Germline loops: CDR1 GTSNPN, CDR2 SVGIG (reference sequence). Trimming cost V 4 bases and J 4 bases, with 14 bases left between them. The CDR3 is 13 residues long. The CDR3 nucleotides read TGTGCCTGGACTCCCCACCAGGGGTACGAGCAGTACTTC. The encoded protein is CAWTPHQGYEQYF.

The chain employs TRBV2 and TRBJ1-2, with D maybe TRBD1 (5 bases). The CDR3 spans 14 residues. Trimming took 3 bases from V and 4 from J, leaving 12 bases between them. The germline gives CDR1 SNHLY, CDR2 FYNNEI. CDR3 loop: CASSDGRAAYGYTF. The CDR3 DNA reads TGTGCCAGCAGTGACGGCAGGGCGGCCTATGGCTACACCTTC.

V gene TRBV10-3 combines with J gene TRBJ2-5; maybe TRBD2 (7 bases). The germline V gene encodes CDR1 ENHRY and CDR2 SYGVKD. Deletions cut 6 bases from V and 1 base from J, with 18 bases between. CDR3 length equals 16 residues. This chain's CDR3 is CAISHEPGGRQETQYF. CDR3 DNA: TGTGCCATCAGCCACGAACCCGGGGGGCGCCAAGAGACCCAGTACTTC.

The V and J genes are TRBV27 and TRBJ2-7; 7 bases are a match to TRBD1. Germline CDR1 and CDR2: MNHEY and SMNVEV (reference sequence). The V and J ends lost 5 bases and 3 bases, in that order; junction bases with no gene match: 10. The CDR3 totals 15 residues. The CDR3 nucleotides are TGTGCCAGCAGTCCGAACCTAGGGACAGTCTACGAGCAGTACTTC. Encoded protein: CASSPNLGTVYEQYF.

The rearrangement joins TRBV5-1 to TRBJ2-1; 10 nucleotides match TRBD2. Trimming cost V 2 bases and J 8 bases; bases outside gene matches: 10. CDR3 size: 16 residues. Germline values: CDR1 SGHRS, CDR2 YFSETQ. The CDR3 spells CASSFFSGGAGDEQFF. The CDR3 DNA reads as TGCGCCAGCAGCTTTTTCAGCGGGGGGGCTGGGGATGAGCAGTTCTTC.

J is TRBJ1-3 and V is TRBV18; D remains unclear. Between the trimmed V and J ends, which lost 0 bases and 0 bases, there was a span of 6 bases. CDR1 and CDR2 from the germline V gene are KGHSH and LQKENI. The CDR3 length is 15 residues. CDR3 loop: CASSPPASSGNTIYF. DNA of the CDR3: TGTGCCAGCTCACCACCGGCAAGCTCTGGAAACACCATATATTTT.

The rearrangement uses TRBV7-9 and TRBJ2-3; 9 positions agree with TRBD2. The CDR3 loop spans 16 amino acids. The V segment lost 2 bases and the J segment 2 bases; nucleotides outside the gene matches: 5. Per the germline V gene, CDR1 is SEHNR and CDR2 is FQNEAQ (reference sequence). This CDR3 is CASSLMGLAPTDTQYF. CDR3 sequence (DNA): TGTGCCAGCAGCTTAATGGGACTAGCTCCCACAGATACGCAGTATTTT.

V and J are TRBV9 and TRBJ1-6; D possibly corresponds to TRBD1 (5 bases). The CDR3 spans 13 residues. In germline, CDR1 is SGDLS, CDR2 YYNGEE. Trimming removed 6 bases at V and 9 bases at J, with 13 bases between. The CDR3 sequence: CASNPGSGSPLHF. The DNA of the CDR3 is TGTGCCAGCAACCCAGGGTCAGGTTCACCCCTCCACTTT.